These 8 T cell receptor beta chains originate from one sample sequenced in a study of blood T cell repertoires in COVID-19. Method: immunoSEQ multiplex PCR; TCRdb's copy keeps in-frame clones and lacks some. The sample yields about 68,000 clones, about 90% seen once. The sequenced sample was peripheral blood. The receptors derive from a human donor in a cohort sampled during active COVID-19.

This clone was seen only once. This chain joins TRBV2 and TRBJ1-2; TRBD1 is a possible D gene (5 bases). This CDR3 contains 14 residues. Per germline, CDR1 SNHLY and CDR2 FYNNEI. With 4 bases removed from V and 7 bases from J, the gap between germline ends came to 16 bases. In DNA form, the CDR3 reads TGTGCCAGCAGTGCGTTCGAGGAAAGGGGTGGCTACACCTTC. Protein product: CASSAFEERGGYTF.

The rearrangement joins TRBV3-1 (or the pseudogene TRBV3-2) to TRBJ2-2; 13 bases agree with TRBD2. The CDR3 spans 17 residues. After removal of 4 bases from V and 5 bases from J, the junction contained 7 bases not matched to a gene. CDR1 LGHDT and CDR2 YNNKEL come from the germline V gene (reference sequence). The CDR3 coding sequence is TGTGCCAGCAGCCGACGACTAGCGGGAGGCATTACCGGGGAGCTGTTTTTT. It is translated as CASSRRLAGGITGELFF.

In its sample, this clone was seen once. The chain combines TRBV28 with TRBJ1-4; D not resolved. The germline V and J ends were trimmed by 2 bases and 4 bases, with 5 bases remaining between them. The length of the CDR3 is 13 residues. Germline V gene lookup returns CDR1 MDHEN and CDR2 SYDVKM. CDR3: CASSLENNEKLFF. The CDR3 DNA follows: TGTGCCAGCAGTTTAGAGAATAATGAAAAACTGTTTTTT. The full variable domain, in which reference TRBV28 and TRBJ1-4 provide the parts outside the CDR3, is DVKVTQSSRYLVKRTGEKVFLECVQDMDHENMFWYRQDPGLGLRLIYFSYDVKMKEKGDIPEGYSVSREKKERFSLILESASTNQTSMYLCASSLENNEKLFFGSGTQLSVL.

The rearrangement links TRBV25-1 to TRBJ2-1, with TRBD2 matching 12 bases. Trimming at V came to 4 bases and at J to 6 bases, leaving 10 bases not matched to a gene. CDR3 length: 17 amino acids. Germline values: CDR1 MGHDK, CDR2 SYGVNS. The CDR3 DNA is TGTGCCAGCAGTGCGACTAGCGGGAGACTTCCCCCCAATGAGCAGTTCTTC. Encoded protein: CASSATSGRLPPNEQFF.

V usage is TRBV4-1 and J usage is TRBJ1-1, with D perhaps matching TRBD1 (5 bases). Germline CDR1 reads MGHRA; CDR2 reads YSYEKL. V was pared by 4 bases and J by 2 bases, with 14 bases between. The CDR3 extends over 15 amino acids. The CDR3 loop is CASSRRVLGNTEAFF. In nucleotides, the CDR3 is TGCGCCAGCAGCCGCAGGGTTTTGGGTAACACTGAAGCTTTCTTT.

The chain is built from TRBV10-2 and TRBJ2-6; D is unresolved. The CDR3 loop spans 12 amino acids. Trimming cost V 7 bases and J 3 bases, with 4 bases left between them. CDR1 is WSHSY, CDR2 SAAADI, per germline. DNA for the CDR3: TGCGCCAGCACCGGTGGGGCCAACGTCCTGACTTTC. Its translation is CASTGGANVLTF.

This chain connects TRBV6-2 or TRBV6-3 to TRBJ2-7; 10 bases are shared with TRBD1. Germline lookup yields CDR1 MNHEY and CDR2 SVGEGT. The CDR3 totals 15 residues. The V and J ends lost 5 bases and 4 bases, in that order; junction bases with no gene match: 8. CDR3 nucleotides: TGTGCCAGCAGTACTTGGGACAGGGGAGCTTACGAGCAGTACTTC. Translation: CASSTWDRGAYEQYF.

The chain couples TRBV28 to TRBJ1-1, with D perhaps TRBD1 (5 bases). V was cut by 1 base and J by 4 bases, with 10 bases left in between. The germline gives CDR1 MDHEN, CDR2 SYDVKM. The CDR3 extends over 14 amino acids. The CDR3 reads CASSLSRASTEAFF. As DNA, the CDR3 is TGTGCCAGCAGTTTATCCAGGGCATCCACTGAAGCTTTCTTT.